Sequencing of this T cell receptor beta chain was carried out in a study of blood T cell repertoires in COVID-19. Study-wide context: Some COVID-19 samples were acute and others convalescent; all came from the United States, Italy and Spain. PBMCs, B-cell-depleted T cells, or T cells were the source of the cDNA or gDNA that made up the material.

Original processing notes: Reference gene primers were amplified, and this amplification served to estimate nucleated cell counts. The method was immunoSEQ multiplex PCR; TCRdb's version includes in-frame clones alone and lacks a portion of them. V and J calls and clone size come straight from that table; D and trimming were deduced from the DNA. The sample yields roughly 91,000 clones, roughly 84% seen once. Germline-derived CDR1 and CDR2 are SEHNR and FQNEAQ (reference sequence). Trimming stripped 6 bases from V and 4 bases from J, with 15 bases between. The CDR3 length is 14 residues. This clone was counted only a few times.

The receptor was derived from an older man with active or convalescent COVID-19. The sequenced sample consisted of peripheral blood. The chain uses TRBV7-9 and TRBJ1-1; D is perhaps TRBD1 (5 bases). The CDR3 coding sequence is TGTGCCAGCAGTGGCTCAGGGTACGCCACTGAAGCTTTCTTT. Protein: CASSGSGYATEAFF. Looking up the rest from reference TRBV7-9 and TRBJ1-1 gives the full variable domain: DTGVSQNPRHKITKRGQNVTFRCDPISEHNRLYWYRQTLGQGPEFLTYFQNEAQLEKSRLLSDRFSAERPKGSFSTLEIQRTEQGDSAMYLCASSGSGYATEAFFGQGTRLTVV.